This entry is about one T cell receptor beta chain. V trimming: 4 bases; J trimming: 14 bases; junction bases outside the gene matches: 14. Germline lookup yields CDR1 SGHDT and CDR2 YYEEEE. The CDR3 sequence is 13 residues long. This record belongs to a study of blood T cell repertoires in COVID-19. The wider study: COVID-19 samples collected from the United States, Italy and Spain covered acute and convalescent phases. The cDNA or gDNA used as material had been derived from T cells, B-cell-depleted T cells, or PBMCs.

Original data processing: Amplifying reference gene primers gave estimates of nucleated cell counts. Here immunoSEQ multiplex PCR was the method, and the copy in TCRdb shows in-frame clones only, minus some. V and J calls and clone size are those listed in that table; D and trimming were worked out from the DNA. The sample carries 110,000 to 150,000 clones, roughly 86% recorded once. The chain carries TRBV5-6 and TRBJ1-2; the match to TRBD1 covers 7 bases. Sequencing was carried out using peripheral blood. This receptor was identified in a human donor in a cohort sampled during active COVID-19. The CDR3 nucleotides read TGTGCCAGCAGCCCACAGGGGTCCCGGTCCCAAACCTTC. This codes for CASSPQGSRSQTF.